The clone carrying this T cell receptor (beta chain) occurred a few times. What it binds is unknown. This sample was taken from a study of beta chain features in type 1 diabetes. Whole-study results and caveats: Type 1 diabetes patients had moderately but significantly shorter TCRB CDR3s in all four CD4+ subsets.

The germline V gene has CDR1 SGHTA and CDR2 FQGNSA. The V segment lost 7 bases and the J segment 5 bases; nucleotides outside the gene matches: 11. This CDR3 has 15 residues. Sequencing targeted expressed TCRB transcripts, as all isolated RNA had been reverse transcribed. Data came from immunoSEQ multiplex PCR; TCRdb stores just in-frame clones and leaves some out. The data hold around 340,000 clones, with approximately 9.7% observed a single time. The chain combines TRBV7-2 with TRBJ1-2; TRBD1 aligns across 9 bases. The sequence was obtained from a man aged 25 to 40 with type 1 diabetes. The sample taken for sequencing was central memory CD4+ T cells from blood. The CDR3 DNA is TGTGCCAGCACAACAGCTTCCGGACAGGGGTATGGCTACACCTTC. It encodes CASTTASGQGYGYTF. The variable domain in full, with the rest retrieved from reference TRBV7-2 and TRBJ1-2, is GAGVSQSPSNKVTEKGKDVELRCDPISGHTALYWYRQSLGQGLEFLIYFQGNSAPDKSGLPSDRFSAERTGGSVSTLTIQRTQQEDSAVYLCASTTASGQGYGYTFGSGTRLTVV.